This is a list of T cell receptor beta chains from one sample in a study of T cell responses to AZD1222 COVID-19 vaccine. Method: immunoSEQ multiplex PCR; TCRdb's copy keeps in-frame clones and lacks some. The sample carries tens of thousands of clones, more than 85% recorded once. The source was peripheral blood, collected 28 days after the second AZD1222 dose. The receptors originated from an adult who received the AZD1222 COVID-19 vaccine. Both conserved end residues are part of each CDR3. D genes are given only for firm matches. Clone sizes are given selectively: once, few, many, or a class where the clone is expanded.

-,13,once,TRBJ2-7,TRBV27,TGTGCCAGCAGCTCTGGACCATCCGACGAGCAGTACTTC,CASSSGPSDEQYF
-,16,once,TRBJ1-2,TRBV28,TGTGCCAGCAGTCGATTAGGACTGATGGACGACTATGGCTACACCTTC,CASSRLGLMDDYGYTF
-,16,once,TRBJ2-1,TRBV9,TGTGCCAGCAGCGTAGGAGGGATTTTCTCCTACAATGAGCAGTTCTTC,CASSVGGIFSYNEQFF
-,13,-,TRBJ2-7,TRBV6-1,TGTGCCAGCACTGAAGGGTCGCCCTACGAGCAGTACTTC,CASTEGSPYEQYF
-,13,-,TRBJ1-2,TRBV2,TGTGCCAGCAGCTTAGACGGCTCCTATGGCTACACCTTC,CASSLDGSYGYTF
-,14,-,TRBJ1-3,TRBV5-4,TGTGCCAGCAGTATCTGGAGTGCCGGAAACACCATATATTTT,CASSIWSAGNTIYF
TRBD1,15,-,TRBJ1-5,TRBV30,TGTGCCTGGAGTTCAGACAGGGGTAGGGTGCAGCCCCAGCATTTT,CAWSSDRGRVQPQHF
TRBD2,15,-,TRBJ2-7,TRBV11-3,TGTGCCAGCAGCCCGCGCCGACTAGCTGGTTACGAGCAGTACTTC,CASSPRRLAGYEQYF
TRBD1,15,-,TRBJ1-5,TRBV6-5,TGTGCCAGCAGTCAGACAGGGGGCCTCAATCAGCCCCAGCATTTT,CASSQTGGLNQPQHF
-,11,-,TRBJ2-1,TRBV6-2/TRBV6-3,TGTGCCAGCAGTCACGGTGGGGAGCAGTTCTTC,CASSHGGEQFF
-,18,-,TRBJ2-1,TRBV7-9,TGTGCCAGCAGCTTAGAGAGGGGGCACAGCGGGGCCAACAATGAGCAGTTCTTC,CASSLERGHSGANNEQFF
-,15,-,TRBJ1-6,TRBV14,TGTGCCAGCAGCCAAGATTTGGGGGCTATTTCACCCCTCCACTTT,CASSQDLGAISPLHF
-,13,-,TRBJ2-1,TRBV7-8,TGTGCCAGCAGCTTAGGGGGTGGCAATGAGCAGTTCTTC,CASSLGGGNEQFF
-,14,-,TRBJ1-3,TRBV19,TGTGCCAGTAGTATCAGGGGCTCTGGAAACACCATATATTTT,CASSIRGSGNTIYF
-,14,-,TRBJ2-3,TRBV6-2/TRBV6-3,TGTGCCAGCAGTTACGGGCGGAACACAGATACGCAGTATTTT,CASSYGRNTDTQYF
-,14,-,TRBJ1-1,TRBV28,TGTGCCAGCAGTTTGATCGAGGGCTACACTGAAGCTTTCTTT,CASSLIEGYTEAFF
-,14,-,TRBJ1-5,TRBV11-3,TGTGCCAGCTGGTCAGGGATTAGCAATCAGCCCCAGCATTTT,CASWSGISNQPQHF
TRBD1,14,-,TRBJ1-1,TRBV28,TGTGCCAGCAGTTTGTCAGGGGGCGGAACTGAAGCTTTCTTT,CASSLSGGGTEAFF
-,13,-,TRBJ1-5,TRBV18,TGTGCCAGCTCACAGGGGAGTGATCAGCCCCAGCATTTT,CASSQGSDQPQHF
-,16,-,TRBJ1-6,TRBV7-6,TGTGCCAGCAGCCCAACGGTCGGCGGGGCATCAGGGACCCTCCACTTT,CASSPTVGGASGTLHF
-,15,-,TRBJ1-4,TRBV18,TGTGCCAGCTCACAACGGGAGGGACGGAACGAGAAACTGTTTTTT,CASSQREGRNEKLFF
TRBD1,16,-,TRBJ2-7,TRBV7-9,TGTGCCAGCAGCTTAGAATACGGGACAGACTACTACGAGCAGTACTTC,CASSLEYGTDYYEQYF
-,13,-,TRBJ1-1,TRBV5-1,TGCGCCAGCAGCTTGGCAGTGACCACTGAAGCTTTCTTT,CASSLAVTTEAFF
-,14,-,TRBJ1-2,TRBV14,TGTGCCAGCAGCCTCCGTCAGGAAAACTATGGCTACACCTTC,CASSLRQENYGYTF
-,15,-,TRBJ2-5,TRBV6-6,TGTGCCAGCAGTTACCTCAGGGGTTACCAAGAGACCCAGTACTTC,CASSYLRGYQETQYF
-,13,-,TRBJ2-6,TRBV5-1,TGCGCCAGCAGGCTCTCTGGGGCCAACGTCCTGACTTTC,CASRLSGANVLTF
-,15,-,TRBJ2-1,TRBV6-5,TGTGCCAGCAGTACCGACAGGAGCTCCTACAATGAGCAGTTCTTC,CASSTDRSSYNEQFF
-,15,-,TRBJ1-3,TRBV11-2,TGTGCCAGCAGCGCCATACAGGGCCATCGAAACACCATATATTTT,CASSAIQGHRNTIYF
-,15,-,TRBJ2-1,TRBV11-1,TGTGCCACCTCGCGGCGCCCAGCGGGCGACAATGAGCAGTTCTTC,CATSRRPAGDNEQFF
TRBD1,16,-,TRBJ2-5,TRBV6-2/TRBV6-3,TGTGCCAGCAGTTCAACCAAGGGGGCCGGGTACCAGACCCAGTACTTC,CASSSTKGAGYQTQYF
TRBD1,14,-,TRBJ1-4,TRBV27,TGTGCCAGCAGTACGGACAGGGTTAGTGAAAAACTGTTTTTT,CASSTDRVSEKLFF
TRBD2,14,-,TRBJ2-3,TRBV2,TGTGCCAGCAGTGTGCTAGCGGGCACAGATACGCAGTATTTT,CASSVLAGTDTQYF
-,13,-,TRBJ2-5,TRBV11-2,TGTGCCAGCAGCTTACTGTACCAAGAGACCCAGTACTTC,CASSLLYQETQYF
-,14,-,TRBJ1-1,TRBV7-2,TGTGCCAGCAGCTTAGTTTGGGGGAACACTGAAGCTTTCTTT,CASSLVWGNTEAFF
-,12,-,TRBJ2-5,TRBV30,TGTGCCTGGAGCCCCGCCGGGGAGACCCAGTACTTC,CAWSPAGETQYF
-,15,-,TRBJ2-7,TRBV6-2/TRBV6-3,TGTGCCAGCAGTTACTCAGGGGGGTTCACCTACGAGCAGTACTTC,CASSYSGGFTYEQYF
TRBD1,15,-,TRBJ2-7,TRBV5-1,TGCGCCAGCAGCTTGGAGGGACAGGGTACCTACGAGCAGTACTTC,CASSLEGQGTYEQYF
-,16,-,TRBJ2-6,TRBV19,TGTGCCAGTAGTATAGAGGGAGTGAGGGGGGCCAACGTCCTGACTTTC,CASSIEGVRGANVLTF
TRBD1,15,few,TRBJ2-6,TRBV29-1,TGCAGCGTTGAAGCAGGGGGCTCTGGGGCCAACGTCCTGACTTTC,CSVEAGGSGANVLTF
-,15,-,TRBJ1-2,TRBV2,TGTGCCAGCAAGAATGGATTTTGGGGAAACTATGGCTACACCTTC,CASKNGFWGNYGYTF
-,12,-,TRBJ2-7,TRBV14,TGTGCCAGCAGTACTCAGGGGTACGAGCAGTACTTC,CASSTQGYEQYF
-,15,-,TRBJ2-1,TRBV7-9,TGTGCCAGCAGCTTACCGATACAGGGTTCAAATGAGCAGTTCTTC,CASSLPIQGSNEQFF
-,14,-,TRBJ1-2,TRBV7-9,TGTGCCAGCAGCTTAGGGGGACTAGACTATGGCTACACCTTC,CASSLGGLDYGYTF
-,15,-,TRBJ2-3,TRBV11-1,TGTGCCAGCAGCCAAAGTGGCAGGGCAACAGATACGCAGTATTTT,CASSQSGRATDTQYF
-,13,-,TRBJ1-5,TRBV2,TGTGCCAGCAGTGAAAGGGGGGCTCAGCCCCAGCATTTT,CASSERGAQPQHF
TRBD1,13,-,TRBJ1-2,TRBV12-3/TRBV12-4,TGTGCCAGCACCCCGGGACAGGGACGAGGCTTTACCTTC,CASTPGQGRGFTF
-,18,-,TRBJ2-4,TRBV23-1,TGCGCCAGCAGTCACCCGCGATCAGAGATTTTAGCCAAAAACATTCAGTACTTC,CASSHPRSEILAKNIQYF
TRBD1,15,-,TRBJ2-4,TRBV27,TGTGCCAGCAGTTTCTGGGACAGCGGCAAAAACATTCAGTACTTC,CASSFWDSGKNIQYF
-,16,-,TRBJ1-5,TRBV19,TGTGCCAGTACCCCACTAGGGGAGGGACGGGGTCAGCCCCAGCATTTT,CASTPLGEGRGQPQHF
-,12,-,TRBJ2-5,TRBV29-1,TGCAGCGTTGAAGGCCTCCAAGAGACCCAGTACTTC,CSVEGLQETQYF
-,15,-,TRBJ1-6,TRBV5-1,TGCGCCAGCAGCTTCATGGCAACTTCCAATTCACCCCTCCACTTT,CASSFMATSNSPLHF
-,14,few,TRBJ1-5,TRBV5-8,TGTGCCAGCAGCTTGAGCCAGGCTCGACAGCCCCAGCATTTT,CASSLSQARQPQHF
-,17,-,TRBJ1-4,TRBV6-2/TRBV6-3,TGTGCCAGCAGTCCCCAGGGCCGGGGAGGAGTTAGTGAAAAACTGTTTTTT,CASSPQGRGGVSEKLFF
TRBD1,15,-,TRBJ1-3,TRBV7-3,TGTGCCAGCAGCTTGTCAGGGGGGTTTGGAAACACCATATATTTT,CASSLSGGFGNTIYF
-,13,few,TRBJ1-6,TRBV25-1,TGTGCCAGCAGTGAAAAGGAGGCGGGTCCCCTCCACTTT,CASSEKEAGPLHF
TRBD1,22,-,TRBJ2-4,TRBV7-8,TGTGCCAGCAGCTTTGGTCTCTGGACAGGGCGTCTTGGGGAGGAAACCAAAAACATTCAGTACTTC,CASSFGLWTGRLGEETKNIQYF
-,16,-,TRBJ1-1,TRBV12-2,TGTGCAAGTCGCTTAGAGATTGGACAGCTGAACACTGAAGCTTTCTTT,CASRLEIGQLNTEAFF
TRBD1,17,-,TRBJ1-4,TRBV30,TGTGCCTCAACCTTGGGACAGGGGATCGCAACTAATGAAAAACTGTTTTTT,CASTLGQGIATNEKLFF
-,13,-,TRBJ1-2,TRBV5-4,TGTGCCAGCAGCCGCGGCGGGGGGGATGGCTACACCTTC,CASSRGGGDGYTF
TRBD1,13,-,TRBJ1-2,TRBV2,TGTGCCAGCAGGACAGGGCGCAACTATGGCTACACCTTC,CASRTGRNYGYTF